These T cell receptor beta chains were read from a single sample in a study of CD8 T cells in ankylosing spondylitis. TCRdb fed the 5' RACE reads into MiXCR, producing one record per CDR3 protein. The sample lists fewer than 550,000 distinct CDR3 sequences; roughly 5.2% were seen once. The sequencing sample was made of blood, either unsorted or a sorted T cell fraction (not recorded which). These TCRs come from a male donor with ankylosing spondylitis. Both conserved end residues are part of each CDR3. Fields, in order: V gene, D gene, J gene, CDR3 length, clone size, CDR3 DNA, CDR3 protein. D genes are given only for firm matches. Clone size is shown for a subset of rows, as once, few, many or a class of expanded clone.

>TRBV29-1|-|TRBJ2-7|13|many
TGCAGCGTTGTTAGGGTAGAGTCCTACGAGCAGTACTTC
CSVVRVESYEQYF
>TRBV5-1|-|TRBJ1-2|13|many
TGCGCCAGCAGCCTAGGGATTGACTATGGCTACACCTTC
CASSLGIDYGYTF
>TRBV29-1|-|TRBJ2-3|13|many
TGCAGCGTTCGGGGCCGCGGAACAGATACGCAGTATTTT
CSVRGRGTDTQYF
>TRBV9|TRBD2|TRBJ2-1|16|many
TGTGCCAGCAGCGTAGTTGCGGGAGAGGGATACAATGAGCAGTTCTTC
CASSVVAGEGYNEQFF
>TRBV4-3|TRBD1|TRBJ2-3|18|many
TGCGCCAGCAGCCAACAGGTCGGCTGGGACAGCCTCACAGATACGCAGTATTTT
CASSQQVGWDSLTDTQYF
>TRBV29-1|-|TRBJ2-5|12|many
TGCAGCGTTGTAGGGCCGGGGGAGACCCAGTACTTC
CSVVGPGETQYF
>TRBV29-1|-|TRBJ2-5|14|many
TGCAGCGTTCAAAGACTTCTGGGGGCAGAGACCCAGTACTTC
CSVQRLLGAETQYF
>TRBV12-3/TRBV12-4|TRBD1|TRBJ1-2|15|many
TGTGCCAGCTCCCTCTCCGGGACAGGGGCGGGTGGCTACACCTTC
CASSLSGTGAGGYTF
>TRBV7-2|-|TRBJ1-2|14|many
TGTGCCAGCAGCCCCGGACGGATTAACTATGGCTACACCTTC
CASSPGRINYGYTF
>TRBV20-1|-|TRBJ2-1|14|-
TGCAGTGCTAGGGGGGCAACGGATTTCTATGAGCAGTTCTTC
CSARGATDFYEQFF
>TRBV5-1|TRBD1|TRBJ2-7|14|many
TGCGCCAGCAGCTTCGCGGGACAGGGTTACGAGCAGTACTTC
CASSFAGQGYEQYF
>TRBV6-6|-|TRBJ1-2|13|few
TGTGCCACCCGATCGGGGGGCGGAGGTGGCTACACCTTC
CATRSGGGGGYTF
>TRBV2|-|TRBJ2-2|14|many
TGTGCCAGCAATCTGATCGGCCTCACCGGGGAGCTGTTTTTT
CASNLIGLTGELFF
>TRBV6-5|-|TRBJ1-1|15|-
TGTGCCAGCAGTTATAAGCGGGACATGAACACTGAAGCTTTCTTT
CASSYKRDMNTEAFF
>TRBV30|TRBD1|TRBJ1-1|13|-
TGTGCCTGGGGTGGCACAGGGGTATTCTCGGCTTTCTTT
CAWGGTGVFSAFF
>TRBV28|-|TRBJ2-3|14|many
TGTGCCAGCAGTTTTGGGGCGAGAGGAGATACGCAGTATTTT
CASSFGARGDTQYF
>TRBV19|-|TRBJ2-3|15|many
TGTGCCAGTAGTCTTCAGGACCAACCCACAGATACGCAGTATTTT
CASSLQDQPTDTQYF
>TRBV5-1|TRBD1|TRBJ2-3|14|many
TGCGCCAGCAGCGGGACAGGACCCACAGATACGCAGTATTTT
CASSGTGPTDTQYF
>TRBV7-9|-|TRBJ1-5|15|-
TGTGCCAGCAGCTTAGACGGGGCCCATTCTCAGCCCCAGCATTTT
CASSLDGAHSQPQHF
>TRBV25-1|-|TRBJ1-6|16|few
TGTGCCAGCAGCCCCCCTCGCGCAGGGGTGCAATCACCCCTCCACTTT
CASSPPRAGVQSPLHF
>TRBV20-1|TRBD2|TRBJ2-1|17|many
TGCAGTGCCCCGTCGGGGGTAGCGGGGAGCTCCTACAATGAGCAGTTCTTC
CSAPSGVAGSSYNEQFF
>TRBV20-1|-|TRBJ1-2|14|many
TGCAGTGCTAGAGGTCGCGGGAAGGACTATGGCTACACCTTC
CSARGRGKDYGYTF
>TRBV7-3|TRBD1|TRBJ1-1|13|few
TGTGCCAGCAGCTCCCACAGGGGGGCTGAAGCTTTCTTT
CASSSHRGAEAFF
>TRBV21-1|-|TRBJ1-5|11|many
TGTGCCAGCAGCATAGGCCTGCCCCAGCATTTT
CASSIGLPQHF
>TRBV20-1|TRBD1|TRBJ1-6|12|many
TGCAGTGCTACAGGGGGTGGATCACCCCTCCACTTT
CSATGGGSPLHF
>TRBV4-3|TRBD1|TRBJ1-3|16|many
TGCGCCAGCAGCCAGTCCGGGACAGGAGGTGGAAACACCATATATTTT
CASSQSGTGGGNTIYF
>TRBV29-1|-|TRBJ1-3|14|many
TGCAGCGTTGATTTGGGGCTGGGTGGAAACACCATATATTTT
CSVDLGLGGNTIYF
>TRBV29-1|-|TRBJ1-2|12|many
TGCAGCGCTAGTTTCGGGCGAGGGGGCTACACCTTC
CSASFGRGGYTF
>TRBV7-2|-|TRBJ1-4|16|many
TGTGCCAGCAGCCTCGGTCGGGGGCGTCTTAATGAAAAACTGTTTTTT
CASSLGRGRLNEKLFF
>TRBV24-1|-|TRBJ2-1|13|many
TGTGCCACCAGTGACAACGTCCTTGGTGAGCAGTTCTTC
CATSDNVLGEQFF
>TRBV7-9|-|TRBJ1-2|16|many
TGTGCCAGCACCACCTTGGGGGCAGGGACTAACTATGGCTACACCTTC
CASTTLGAGTNYGYTF
>TRBV6-5|TRBD1|TRBJ1-4|12|many
TGTGCCAGCGGGGACAGGGGGCATAAACTGTTTTTT
CASGDRGHKLFF
>TRBV18|TRBD1|TRBJ1-1|12|few
TGTGCCAGCCGGGGACAGAGCCTTGAAGCTTTCTTT
CASRGQSLEAFF
>TRBV6-1|-|TRBJ2-3|14|-
TGTGCCACGGGAAGGGGCAGGCCCACAGATACGCAGTATTTT
CATGRGRPTDTQYF
>TRBV21-1|-|TRBJ2-3|14|-
TGTGCCAGCAGCAAAGGGGTTATAGCGTCTCCGCCTTATTTT
CASSKGVIASPPYF
>TRBV20-1|-|TRBJ2-7|15|many
TGCAGTGCATTCTCCCCCGAGACGAGTTCCTACGAGCAGTACTTC
CSAFSPETSSYEQYF
>TRBV29-1|TRBD1|TRBJ2-1|13|many
TGCAGCGTTGGGACAGGGATCGATAATGAGCAGTTCTTC
CSVGTGIDNEQFF
>TRBV3-1|-|TRBJ2-1|13|many
TGTGCCAGCAGCTACAACAGGGGAGGTGAGCAGTTCTTC
CASSYNRGGEQFF
>TRBV20-1|TRBD1|TRBJ1-6|15|many
TGCAGTGCTAGGAGAGACAGGGCTGACAATTCACCCCTCCACTTT
CSARRDRADNSPLHF
>TRBV6-2/TRBV6-3|-|TRBJ2-1|17|few
TGTGCCAGCAGCCGTCGGACCCGGGGGTCTACACTCAGTGAGCAGTTCTTC
CASSRRTRGSTLSEQFF
>TRBV28|TRBD2|TRBJ2-3|17|many
TGTGCCAGCAGTCAAGTAGCGGGGGGGCAGGGGGTAGATACGCAGTATTTT
CASSQVAGGQGVDTQYF
>TRBV29-1|TRBD1|TRBJ2-7|13|many
TGCAGCGTCATAACAGGGGGCCCCTACGAGCAGTACTTC
CSVITGGPYEQYF
>TRBV5-1|-|TRBJ1-1|14|many
TGCGCCAGCAGCTTGGTGACGGAGAACACTGAAGCTTTCTTT
CASSLVTENTEAFF
>TRBV7-2|-|TRBJ2-7|17|many
TGTGCCAGCAGCTCGCCATACGGGACTCCGGGCTCCTACGAGCAGTACTTC
CASSSPYGTPGSYEQYF
>TRBV20-1|-|TRBJ2-4|14|many
TGCAGTGCTGTGCCGAACGGAGTTGGAAACATTCAGTACTTC
CSAVPNGVGNIQYF
>TRBV5-1|TRBD1|TRBJ1-2|14|many
TGCGCCAGCAACTATGGGACAGCCGACTATGGCTACACCTTC
CASNYGTADYGYTF
>TRBV28|TRBD1|TRBJ1-5|15|many
TGTGCCAGCAGCCGGACAGGGGCTAGCAATCAGCCCCAGCATTTT
CASSRTGASNQPQHF
>TRBV5-1|-|TRBJ1-1|14|many
TGCGCCAGCAGCCCGGACAGCATGAACACTGAAGCTTTCTTT
CASSPDSMNTEAFF
>TRBV21-1|-|TRBJ1-4|15|many
TGTGCCAGCAGCCCCGGGACAGGCCAGGATGAAAAACTGTTTTTT
CASSPGTGQDEKLFF
>TRBV4-1|TRBD2|TRBJ2-7|15|-
TGCGCCAGCAGCCACCTAGGCGGGACTACGGGAGAGCAGTACTTC
CASSHLGGTTGEQYF
>TRBV11-2|-|TRBJ2-6|18|few
TGTGCCAGCAGCCCTTGGACAGCCAGTATCTCTGGGGCCAACGTCCTGACTTTC
CASSPWTASISGANVLTF
>TRBV5-1|TRBD2|TRBJ2-1|15|many
TGCGCCAGCAGCTTCTTAGCGGGGGGTCGAGGAGAGCAGTTCTTC
CASSFLAGGRGEQFF
>TRBV7-9|-|TRBJ1-1|13|many
TGTGCCAGCAGCCCTATCCCGGGGAGTGAAGCTTTCTTT
CASSPIPGSEAFF
>TRBV30|TRBD1|TRBJ2-7|14|many
TGTGCCTGGAATTCGGGACAGGCTTCCTACGAGCAGTACTTC
CAWNSGQASYEQYF
>TRBV4-1|TRBD2|TRBJ2-7|16|-
TGCGCCAGCAGCCAAACGGGACTAGCGCGATCCTACGAGCAGTACTTC
CASSQTGLARSYEQYF